A single sample is the source of the 20 T cell receptor beta chains below, sequenced in a study of T cell responses to AZD1222 COVID-19 vaccine. Profiling relied on immunoSEQ multiplex PCR, and the TCRdb table lists in-frame clones only, not all of them. The sample has about 130,000 clones; approximately 85% are singletons. The starting material was peripheral blood, obtained 28 days after the second AZD1222 dose. The receptors come from an adult who received the AZD1222 COVID-19 vaccine.

The chain joins TRBV12-5 to TRBJ1-4; 7 bases align to TRBD1. Trimming removed 5 bases from V and 5 bases from J; junction bases left unmatched: 8. The CDR3 runs to 15 residues. Per germline, CDR1 LGHNT and CDR2 FRNRAP. The CDR3 nucleotides read TGTGCTAGTGGTAGGGGGCAGGGAGTGAATGAAAAACTGTTTTTT. Amino acid sequence: CASGRGQGVNEKLFF.

The CDR3 bases are TGTGCCAGCAGTTTACAGGATCAGCCCCAGCATTTT. Amino acid sequence: CASSLQDQPQHF. This sequence joins TRBV2 and TRBJ1-5; perhaps TRBD1 as D (5 bases). The CDR3 length is 12 residues. The germline V gene encodes CDR1 SNHLY and CDR2 FYNNEI. V lost 5 bases and J 5 bases, leaving 7 bases between the germline ends.

This clone was counted only a few times. The chain is built from TRBV6-2 or TRBV6-3 and TRBJ2-6; 8 bases are shared with TRBD1. This CDR3 spans 17 amino acids. V was pared by 6 bases and J by 0 bases, with 7 bases of the junction left unmatched. Germline loops: CDR1 MNHEY, CDR2 SVGEGT. The CDR3 coding sequence is TGTGCCAGCAGCGACGGACAGGGCCGCTCTGGGGCCAACGTCCTGACTTTC. It is translated as CASSDGQGRSGANVLTF.

J is TRBJ1-1 and V is TRBV4-1; D is unresolved. The V end lost 0 bases, the J end lost 3 bases, and 11 bases lay between the germline ends. The CDR3 covers 15 residues. CDR1 is MGHRA and CDR2 is YSYEKL in the germline V gene. CDR3 nucleotides: TGCGCCAGCAGCCAAGAATGGAAGGGTTACACTGAAGCTTTCTTT. Its translation is CASSQEWKGYTEAFF.

The genes are TRBV29-1 and TRBJ1-1; weak D call: TRBD1 (6 bases). Germline CDR1 and CDR2: SQVTM and ANQGSEA. The CDR3 is 11 residues long. The V and J ends lost 4 bases and 7 bases respectively, with 10 bases between them. CDR3 loop: CSVGGQGEAFF. Written as DNA, the CDR3 is TGCAGCGTTGGGGGACAAGGTGAAGCTTTCTTT.

This rearrangement joins TRBV11-2 to TRBJ2-2; 8 bases agree with TRBD1. This CDR3 has 15 amino acids. V was pared by 5 bases and J by 7 bases, with 9 bases of the junction left unmatched. Looked up from germline, CDR1 is SGHAT and CDR2 is FQNNGV. The CDR3 DNA reads TGTGCCAGCAGCCCCCAGACAGGGGTGGGCGGGGAGCTGTTTTTT. It is translated as CASSPQTGVGGELFF. Full variable domain (missing parts from reference TRBV11-2 and TRBJ2-2): EAGVAQSPRYKIIEKRQSVAFWCNPISGHATLYWYQQILGQGPKLLIQFQNNGVVDDSQLPKDRFSAERLKGVDSTLKIQPAKLEDSAVYLCASSPQTGVGGELFFGEGSRLTVL.

The chain joins TRBV10-1 to TRBJ2-5, with 12 bases that match TRBD2. The CDR3 loop spans 14 amino acids. V shed 7 bases, J shed 4 bases, and the junction held 4 bases outside the gene matches. Germline V gene sequence: CDR1 WNHNN, CDR2 SYGVQD (reference sequence). CDR3 DNA sequence: TGCGCCAGCACGACTAGCGGGGGTCTAGAGACCCAGTACTTC. Translation gives CASTTSGGLETQYF.

The rearrangement joins TRBV4-1 to TRBJ2-7; D gene ambiguous. The CDR3 spans 16 residues. CDR1 and CDR2 (germline): MGHRA, YSYEKL. Trimming left V 0 bases short and J 0 bases short, with 12 bases between. The CDR3 sequence is CASSQEGSPSSYEQYF. The CDR3 nucleotides are TGCGCCAGCAGCCAAGAAGGCAGCCCGAGCTCCTACGAGCAGTACTTC.

The J gene is TRBJ2-7, the V gene TRBV28; maybe TRBD2 (7 bases). There are 17 residues in the CDR3. Trimming left V 4 bases short and J 6 bases short, with 25 bases between. Germline CDR1 and CDR2: MDHEN and SYDVKM. CDR3 sequence: CASSYRLMGGRLLEQYF. CDR3 bases: TGTGCCAGCAGTTATAGGTTAATGGGGGGGCGCCTTCTCGAGCAGTACTTC.

The V gene is TRBV14, the J gene TRBJ1-3, with TRBD1 as a possible D gene (5 bases). Trimming stripped 4 bases from V and 1 base from J, with 5 bases between. This CDR3 has 13 amino acids. From germline, CDR1 is SGHDN and CDR2 FVKESK. The CDR3 coding sequence is TGTGCCAGCAGCCCAGGGTCTGGAAACACCATATATTTT. As protein: CASSPGSGNTIYF. The full variable domain, completed using reference TRBV14 and TRBJ1-3, is EAGVTQFPSHSVIEKGQTVTLRCDPISGHDNLYWYRRVMGKEIKFLLHFVKESKQDESGMPNNRFLAERTGGTYSTLKVQPAELEDSGVYFCASSPGSGNTIYFGEGSWLTVV.

The chain recombines TRBV5-4 with TRBJ1-1, with a tentative D call TRBD1 (6 bases). The CDR3 consists of 13 residues. Germline-derived CDR1 and CDR2 are SGHNT and YYREEE (reference sequence). Trimming cost V 2 bases and J 6 bases, with 11 bases left between them. The CDR3 DNA reads TGTGCCAGCAGCTTTGGGACATTACCTGAAGCTTTCTTT. Encoded protein: CASSFGTLPEAFF.

The chain uses TRBV11-2 and TRBJ2-1; D is perhaps TRBD2 (6 bases). The CDR3 covers 15 residues. V lost 4 bases and J 6 bases, leaving 16 bases between the germline ends. CDR1 SGHAT and CDR2 FQNNGV come from the germline V gene. The CDR3 spells CASSSGGGGGNEQFF. The CDR3 DNA reads TGTGCCAGCAGCTCGGGCGGTGGGGGAGGCAATGAGCAGTTCTTC.

The rearrangement links TRBV5-4 to TRBJ1-5; D is unresolved. CDR3 length: 14 amino acids. Between the trimmed V and J ends, which lost 4 bases and 2 bases, there was a span of 10 bases. CDR1 is SGHNT and CDR2 is YYREEE in the germline V gene (reference sequence). CDR3 nucleotide sequence: TGTGCCAGCAGCAGTGGGGTGGGCAATCAGCCCCAGCATTTT. It yields the protein CASSSGVGNQPQHF.

J is TRBJ1-1 and V is TRBV5-4, with D tentatively TRBD1 (5 bases). CDR1 SGHNT and CDR2 YYREEE come from the germline V gene (reference sequence). V shed 4 bases and J shed 0 bases, with 13 bases lying between them. The length of the CDR3 is 15 residues. The CDR3 here is CASSGDGRLNTEAFF. In nucleotides, the CDR3 is TGTGCCAGCAGCGGGGACGGACGTTTGAACACTGAAGCTTTCTTT. Using reference TRBV5-4 and TRBJ1-1 for the parts outside the CDR3, the full variable domain is ETGVTQSPTHLIKTRGQQVTLRCSSQSGHNTVSWYQQALGQGPQFIFQYYREEENGRGNFPPRFSGLQFPNYSSELNVNALELDDSALYLCASSGDGRLNTEAFFGQGTRLTVV.

This chain links TRBV18 with TRBJ2-5; D not resolved. This CDR3 region has 15 residues. Trimming left V 3 bases short and J 6 bases short, with 17 bases between. Germline V gene data show CDR1 as KGHSH and CDR2 as LQKENI. CDR3 sequence reads: CASSPPTTATQTQYF. The CDR3 region has the DNA TGTGCCAGCTCACCCCCGACGACTGCAACACAGACCCAGTACTTC.

The rearrangement uses TRBV27 and TRBJ1-1, with D tentatively TRBD1 (6 bases). The V end was cut by 4 bases, the J end by 0 bases, with 18 bases between. Germline loops: CDR1 MNHEY, CDR2 SMNVEV (reference sequence). The CDR3 sequence is 17 residues long. The CDR3 DNA reads TGTGCCAGCAGTTCCCCGGGGGGCCCTACCTTGAACACTGAAGCTTTCTTT. It specifies CASSSPGGPTLNTEAFF.

The chain employs TRBV6-5 and TRBJ1-5; the D is unclear. V lost 6 bases, J lost 2 bases, and 11 bases lay in between. The CDR3 contains 14 residues. Per germline, CDR1 MNHEY and CDR2 SVGAGI. CDR3 sequence (DNA): TGTGCCAGCAGCGGGGTAGGGCGCAATCAGCCCCAGCATTTT. Translating gives CASSGVGRNQPQHF.

V and J are TRBV14 and TRBJ2-1; 12 nucleotides match TRBD2. In germline, CDR1 is SGHDN, CDR2 FVKESK. V shed 4 bases and J 3 bases; nucleotides not matched to a gene: 4. The CDR3 is made up of 16 amino acids. CDR3 residues: CASSPLAGGHYNEQFF. CDR3 in DNA: TGTGCCAGCAGCCCACTAGCGGGAGGACACTACAATGAGCAGTTCTTC. Filled out from reference TRBV14 and TRBJ2-1, the complete variable domain reads EAGVTQFPSHSVIEKGQTVTLRCDPISGHDNLYWYRRVMGKEIKFLLHFVKESKQDESGMPNNRFLAERTGGTYSTLKVQPAELEDSGVYFCASSPLAGGHYNEQFFGPGTRLTVL.

The rearrangement links TRBV27 to TRBJ2-2; TRBD1 is a possible D gene (7 bases). This CDR3 is built from 15 residues. V was pared by 3 bases and J by 8 bases, with 16 bases between. Germline-derived CDR1 and CDR2 are MNHEY and SMNVEV (reference sequence). CDR3 in amino acids: CASSLRGQTFGELFF. The DNA for the CDR3 is TGTGCCAGCAGTTTGCGGGGACAGACTTTTGGGGAGCTGTTTTTT.

The rearrangement uses TRBV10-3 and TRBJ1-1, with D unclear. This CDR3 region has 14 residues. Germline V gives CDR1 ENHRY, CDR2 SYGVKD. The V end was cut by 2 bases, the J end by 3 bases, with 10 bases between. The CDR3 is CAISEGLVYTEAFF. The CDR3 nucleotides read TGTGCCATCAGTGAGGGCCTTGTCTACACTGAAGCTTTCTTT.